These T cell receptor beta chains were read from a single sample in a study of response to subunit inactivated influenza vaccine. MiXCR, applied by TCRdb to the RT-PCR reads, yields one record per CDR3 protein. The sample shows a few hundred thousand distinct CDR3 sequences, 10% to 15% of them seen only once. Specimen: non-naive T cells sorted from PBMCs, collected 14 days before vaccination. The receptors shown here come from a man between 45 and 60 years old who received an inactivated influenza vaccine. Both conserved end residues are part of each CDR3. Each record gives: J gene, D gene, CDR3 length, V gene, CDR3 protein. A D gene is named only where the DNA matches it firmly.

TRBJ2-5 | - | 16 | TRBV14 | CASSSITGTPQETQYF
TRBJ1-6 | - | 14 | TRBV9 | CASSVVGFNSPLHF
TRBJ1-1 | TRBD1 | 15 | TRBV27 | CASSPHRGGNTEAFF
TRBJ2-1 | TRBD2 | 17 | TRBV6-2/TRBV6-3 | CASLPNHLAGGYNEQFF
TRBJ1-2 | - | 12 | TRBV12-3/TRBV12-4 | CASAPGVGGYSF
TRBJ1-2 | - | 12 | TRBV28 | CASSYGNYGYTF
TRBJ2-7 | TRBD1 | 15 | TRBV6-2/TRBV6-3 | CASSHPEDRTYEQYF
TRBJ2-3 | TRBD1 | 15 | TRBV14 | CASSPDRGFTDTQYF
TRBJ2-7 | TRBD1 | 15 | TRBV20-1 | CSATSGQGASYEQYF
TRBJ1-5 | - | 14 | TRBV20-1 | CSARRGPSNQPQHF
TRBJ2-1 | - | 16 | TRBV6-1 | CASSLRTFQGGNEQFF
TRBJ2-1 | TRBD1 | 15 | TRBV2 | CASSRTGVGYNEQFF